This is a list of T cell receptor beta chains from one sample in a study of cytomegalovirus exposure and HLA in healthy donors. Sequenced by immunoSEQ multiplex PCR; TCRdb stores in-frame clones only, minus some. Of under 200,000 clones listed, 65% to 80% are singletons. Sequencing used PBMCs. The source of these receptors is a woman between 35 and 50 years old in good health and CMV-seronegative. CDR3s include the opening cysteine and the closing phenylalanine or tryptophan. A D gene is named only where the DNA matches it firmly. The size field is filled for only some rows; it gives once, few, many or a size class.

v_call	j_call	clone_size	d_call	cdr3_nt	cdr3_aa
TRBV7-6	TRBJ2-1	-	TRBD2	TGTGCCAGCAGCGGACTAGCGGGACAGAATGAGCAGTTCTTC	CASSGLAGQNEQFF
TRBV12-5	TRBJ1-6	few	-	TGTGCTAGTGGTTTCGGCGGGAATAATTCACCCCTCCACTTT	CASGFGGNNSPLHF
TRBV15	TRBJ2-7	-	TRBD2	TGTGCCACCAGCAAGACTAGCGGCTACGAGCAGTACTTC	CATSKTSGYEQYF
TRBV6-1	TRBJ2-7	-	TRBD1	TGTGCCAGCAGTCCCCACAGGGGGCGAGGGAGCGAGCAGTACTTC	CASSPHRGRGSEQYF
TRBV2	TRBJ2-7	-	TRBD1	TGTGCCAGCAGTGCAGGGGGCTACGAGCAGTACTTC	CASSAGGYEQYF
TRBV9	TRBJ2-2	-	-	TGTGCCAGCAGGGGGGCTCCGGACACCGGGGAGCTGTTTTTT	CASRGAPDTGELFF
TRBV6-5	TRBJ1-1	once	-	TGTGCCAGCAGTTACGCGACAGCTATGAACACTGAAGCTTTCTTT	CASSYATAMNTEAFF
TRBV7-9	TRBJ2-7	-	-	TGTGCCAGCAGCTCCGGGACAAGAAGGGATAGGGAGTACTTC	CASSSGTRRDREYF
TRBV5-1	TRBJ1-1	few	TRBD1	TGCGCCAGCAGCGTTGGACAGGGGGCGAACCTGAACACTGAAGCTTTCTTT	CASSVGQGANLNTEAFF
TRBV19	TRBJ1-5	-	-	TGTGCCACCCGGTCGGGGGGAAATCAGCCCCAGCATTTT	CATRSGGNQPQHF
TRBV30	TRBJ2-7	-	-	TGTGCCTGGAGTTGGGCGGGGGCCCTAAGCTCCTACGAGCAGTACTTC	CAWSWAGALSSYEQYF
TRBV5-1	TRBJ2-1	-	TRBD2	TGCGCCAGCAGCTTCCAAGCTAGCGGGACAACCAGCGAGCAGTTCTTC	CASSFQASGTTSEQFF
TRBV19	TRBJ1-5	-	-	TGTGCCAGTACCGACAGCCCAAGCAATCAGCCCCAGCATTTT	CASTDSPSNQPQHF
TRBV14	TRBJ1-6	-	-	TGTGCCAGCAGCCAAGATCTGGGGGCAATAAAGCCACCCCTCCACTTT	CASSQDLGAIKPPLHF
TRBV27	TRBJ1-2	once	-	TGTGCCAGCAGTTTAGGTACAGGACCGGGGGTCGGGCATGGCTACACCTTC	CASSLGTGPGVGHGYTF
TRBV5-8	TRBJ2-7	-	TRBD2	TGTGCCAGCAGCCGAGGCGCGGTAGCGGGGGACGAGCAGTACTTC	CASSRGAVAGDEQYF
TRBV10-1	TRBJ2-1	-	-	TGCGCCAGCACAGGGCCTTACAATGAGCAGTTCTTC	CASTGPYNEQFF
TRBV19	TRBJ2-1	-	-	TGTGCCAGTAAGGATGTGCAGGGGCACTTATACAATGAGCAGTTCTTC	CASKDVQGHLYNEQFF
TRBV5-1	TRBJ2-6	-	-	TGCGCCAGCAGCTCGGGACAAGCGAGTAGGGCTGGGGCCAACGTCCTGACTTTC	CASSSGQASRAGANVLTF
TRBV9	TRBJ2-1	-	-	TGTGCCAGCAGCGTAGAGGCTAGGAGAAGCTCCTACAATGAGCAGTTCTTC	CASSVEARRSSYNEQFF
TRBV6-5	TRBJ1-5	-	TRBD1	TGTGCCAGCAGCTCGCTTGGACAGGTTCATCAGCCCCAGCATTTT	CASSSLGQVHQPQHF
TRBV7-2	TRBJ1-2	-	TRBD1	TGTGCCAGCAGCGCCGGACAGGGCGCCTATGGCTACACCTTC	CASSAGQGAYGYTF
TRBV11-3	TRBJ1-1	-	-	TGTGCCAGCAGCTTAGATCGGCAGGGGAACACTGAAGCTTTCTTT	CASSLDRQGNTEAFF
TRBV6-1	TRBJ1-2	once	-	TGTGCCGGCAGTGATCATTGGGAGGGTGGCTATGGCTACACCTTC	CAGSDHWEGGYGYTF
TRBV6-1	TRBJ1-2	-	-	TGTGCCAGCAGTGACTTACCAGGTCAAAGTGGCTACACCTTC	CASSDLPGQSGYTF
TRBV6-1	TRBJ1-2	once	TRBD1	TGTGCCAGCAGTGAAGCCTGGACAGGGCGCGGCTACACCTTC	CASSEAWTGRGYTF
TRBV5-4	TRBJ2-2	-	-	TGTGCCAGCAGCTTGAGTCTCGGCGGGCCGAACACCGGGGAGCTGTTTTTT	CASSLSLGGPNTGELFF
TRBV29-1	TRBJ2-5	-	TRBD2	TGCAGCGTTGAACTAGCGGGAATGGTAGAGACCCAGTACTTC	CSVELAGMVETQYF
TRBV5-4	TRBJ2-2	-	TRBD1	TGTGCCAGCAGCCCAGGACAGGGAAGAACCGGGGAGCTGTTTTTT	CASSPGQGRTGELFF
TRBV9	TRBJ2-1	-	-	TGTGCCAGCAGCGTAGGTGGTAGCGCCCTCAATGAGCAGTTCTTC	CASSVGGSALNEQFF